The 18 T cell receptor beta chains presented below share a single source sample, sequenced in a study of T cells expressing NK-cell markers. TCRdb reanalyzed the 5' RACE reads and collapses them to one entry per CDR3 protein, without DNA. This listing includes some 150,000 distinct CDR3 sequences. The specimen was blood T cells: a sorted CD56 or NKG2C T cell subset, CD4+ or CD8+ T cells, or bulk PBMC T cells (not recorded which). The origin of the receptors is a man aged 18-30 years in good health.

The CDR3 region is CSASSGRTYNEQFF. This sequence joins TRBV20-1 and TRBJ2-1; TCRdb designates TRBD2, a call that cannot be tested without DNA. Germline CDR1 is DFQATT and CDR2 is SNEGSKA (reference sequence). The CDR3 is made up of 14 amino acids.

The chain joins TRBV7-9 to TRBJ1-2; TCRdb's D call, TRBD1, is unchecked because there is no DNA. Germline V gene lookup returns CDR1 SEHNR and CDR2 FQNEAQ (reference sequence). CDR3 length: 12 residues. The CDR3 spells CASSWGQYGYTF.

V and J are TRBV12-3 or TRBV12-4 and TRBJ1-3. The CDR3 runs to 16 residues. The CDR3 loop is CASSPLDGFSGNTIYF.

The chain carries TRBV30 and TRBJ2-2; TCRdb reports TRBD1, a call that lacks DNA to check it against. The germline V gene has CDR1 GTSNPN and CDR2 SVGIG (reference sequence). The CDR3 sequence is 14 residues long. The CDR3 protein is CAWSPGTGAGELFF.

This chain connects TRBV7-9 to TRBJ1-6; TCRdb's assignment of TRBD1 cannot be checked, as there is no DNA. The CDR3 has 13 residues. Looked up from germline, CDR1 is SEHNR and CDR2 is FQNEAQ (reference sequence). The CDR3 sequence: CASLGQHNSPLHF.

This chain uses TRBV11-2 with TRBJ1-1. CDR3 length equals 14 residues. Germline V gene data show CDR1 as SGHAT and CDR2 as FQNNGV. The CDR3: CASSLPLGAPEAFF.

The chain employs TRBV12-3 or TRBV12-4 and TRBJ2-1; TCRdb returns TRBD2, unconfirmable since there is no DNA. This CDR3 has 12 residues. This CDR3 reads CASRRRDNEQFF.

V gene TRBV5-4 combines with J gene TRBJ1-2; the D call from TCRdb, TRBD1, cannot be confirmed without DNA. Germline CDR1 SGHNT, CDR2 YYREEE (reference sequence). The CDR3 runs to 15 residues. This chain's CDR3 is CASSGWDRAEYGYTF. The full variable domain, completed using reference TRBV5-4 and TRBJ1-2, is ETGVTQSPTHLIKTRGQQVTLRCSSQSGHNTVSWYQQALGQGPQFIFQYYREEENGRGNFPPRFSGLQFPNYSSELNVNALELDDSALYLCASSGWDRAEYGYTFGSGTRLTVV.

CDR3 region: CASTWGAEAFF. This chain connects TRBV6-5 to TRBJ1-1; there is no DNA to check the TCRdb D call of TRBD1. The V gene's germline CDR1 is MNHEY and CDR2 SVGAGI. CDR3 length: 11 residues.

The chain is built from TRBV4-3 and TRBJ2-1; the D call of TRBD1 rests on TCRdb alone, since no DNA is present to check it. Germline CDR1 and CDR2: LGHNA and YSLEER. The CDR3 runs 14 residues. The CDR3 is CASSAGRGYNEQFF.

The chain joins TRBV12-5 to TRBJ2-2. CDR3 size: 13 residues. Germline V lookup: CDR1 LGHNT, CDR2 FRNRAP. Here the CDR3 reads CASGLEGTGELFF.

This rearrangement joins TRBV29-1 to TRBJ1-1; the TCRdb D gene call, TRBD1, has no DNA to confirm it. Germline CDR1 reads SQVTM; CDR2 reads ANQGSEA. The CDR3 sequence is 15 residues long. The CDR3 sequence: CSVDVGHFMNTEAFF.

The chain employs TRBV7-2 and TRBJ2-2; TCRdb indicates TRBD1, and absent DNA this call remains unverified. This CDR3 is 14 amino acids long. CDR1 SGHTA and CDR2 FQGNSA come from the germline V gene. The CDR3 sequence is CASSQGGVTGELFF.

The chain links TRBV5-1 to TRBJ2-2; TCRdb calls TRBD1, which cannot be checked without DNA. The CDR3 is 16 amino acids. The germline V gene encodes CDR1 SGHRS and CDR2 YFSETQ. The CDR3: CASSFTGTGETGELFF.

The CDR3 sequence: CASSESGLAGVVVNEQFF. This chain joins TRBV6-1 and TRBJ2-1; the TCRdb D gene call, TRBD2, has no DNA to confirm it. Germline V gene data show CDR1 as MNHNS and CDR2 as SASEGT. This CDR3 has 18 residues.

The chain carries TRBV6-1 and TRBJ2-1. Germline V lookup: CDR1 MNHNS, CDR2 SASEGT. This CDR3 contains 15 residues. Here the CDR3 reads CASSKSDSFYNEQFF.

The genes are TRBV12-3 or TRBV12-4 and TRBJ2-7. This CDR3 is built from 12 residues. CDR3 region: CASSFGPYEQYF.

V is TRBV30 and J is TRBJ1-1; lacking DNA, the TRBD1 call made by TCRdb goes unchecked. The CDR3 extends over 17 amino acids. Germline V gene sequence: CDR1 GTSNPN, CDR2 SVGIG (reference sequence). CDR3 protein: CAWSARSGLGVNTEAFF.